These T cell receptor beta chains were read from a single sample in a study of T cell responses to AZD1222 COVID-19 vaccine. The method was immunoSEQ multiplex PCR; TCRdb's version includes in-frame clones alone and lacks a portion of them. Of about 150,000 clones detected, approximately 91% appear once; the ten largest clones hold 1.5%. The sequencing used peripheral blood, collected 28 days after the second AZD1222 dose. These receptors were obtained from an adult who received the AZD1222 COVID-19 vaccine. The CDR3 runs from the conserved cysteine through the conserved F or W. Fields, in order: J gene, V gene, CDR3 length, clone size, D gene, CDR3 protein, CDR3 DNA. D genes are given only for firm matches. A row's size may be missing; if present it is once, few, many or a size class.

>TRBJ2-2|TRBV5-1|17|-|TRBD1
CASSLGRTGRNTGELFF
TGCGCCAGCAGCTTGGGGAGGACAGGGCGGAACACCGGGGAGCTGTTTTTT
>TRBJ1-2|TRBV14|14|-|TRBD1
CASSQTGGRWGYTF
TGTGCCAGCAGCCAAACAGGGGGGAGATGGGGCTACACCTTC
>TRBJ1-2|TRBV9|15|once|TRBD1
CASSVAGTEIYGYTF
TGTGCCAGCAGCGTAGCCGGGACAGAAATATATGGCTACACCTTC
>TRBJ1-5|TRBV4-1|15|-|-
CASSQNLDPYQPQHF
TGCGCCAGCAGCCAAAACCTGGACCCGTATCAGCCCCAGCATTTT
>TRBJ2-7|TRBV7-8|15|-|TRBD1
CASSYAVGQGGEQYF
TGTGCCAGCAGCTACGCCGTCGGACAGGGTGGCGAGCAGTACTTC
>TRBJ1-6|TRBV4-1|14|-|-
CASSQDPIDTPLHF
TGCGCCAGCAGCCAAGATCCCATTGACACCCCCCTCCACTTT
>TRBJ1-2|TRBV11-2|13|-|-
CASSLDRLYGYTF
TGTGCCAGCAGCCTGGACAGACTCTATGGCTACACCTTC
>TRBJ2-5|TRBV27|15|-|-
CASSPGARKEETQYF
TGTGCCAGCAGCCCCGGGGCGAGGAAAGAAGAGACCCAGTACTTC
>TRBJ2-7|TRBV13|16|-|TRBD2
CASSLSLREGSYEQYF
TGTGCCAGCAGCTTATCCCTGCGGGAGGGAAGCTACGAGCAGTACTTC
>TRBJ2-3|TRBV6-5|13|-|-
CASSPDSTDTQYF
TGTGCCAGCAGTCCGGACAGCACAGATACGCAGTATTTT
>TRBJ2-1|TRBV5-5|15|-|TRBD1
CASSSWDRDYNEQFF
TGTGCCAGCAGTTCCTGGGACAGGGACTACAATGAGCAGTTCTTC
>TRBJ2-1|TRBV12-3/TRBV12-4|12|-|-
CASSPGLPEQFF
TGTGCCAGCAGTCCAGGACTACCAGAGCAGTTCTTC
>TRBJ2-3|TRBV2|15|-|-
CARAAGTSSTDTQYF
TGTGCCAGGGCCGCCGGGACATCTAGCACAGATACGCAGTATTTT
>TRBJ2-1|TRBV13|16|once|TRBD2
CASSPNGGGNYNEQFF
TGTGCCAGCAGCCCTAACGGCGGGGGGAACTACAATGAGCAGTTCTTC